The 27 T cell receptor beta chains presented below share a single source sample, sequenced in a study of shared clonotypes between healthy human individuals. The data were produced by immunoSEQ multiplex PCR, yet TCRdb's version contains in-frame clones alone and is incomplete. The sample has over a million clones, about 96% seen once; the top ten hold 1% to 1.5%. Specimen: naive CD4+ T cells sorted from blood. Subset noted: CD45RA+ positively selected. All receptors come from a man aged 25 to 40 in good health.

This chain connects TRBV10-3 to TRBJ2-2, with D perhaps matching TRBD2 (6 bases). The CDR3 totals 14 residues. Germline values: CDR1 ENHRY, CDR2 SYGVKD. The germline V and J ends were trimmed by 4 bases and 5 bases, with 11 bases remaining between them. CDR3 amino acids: CAISVKGGTGELFF. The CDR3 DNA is TGTGCCATCAGTGTTAAGGGAGGTACCGGGGAGCTGTTTTTT.

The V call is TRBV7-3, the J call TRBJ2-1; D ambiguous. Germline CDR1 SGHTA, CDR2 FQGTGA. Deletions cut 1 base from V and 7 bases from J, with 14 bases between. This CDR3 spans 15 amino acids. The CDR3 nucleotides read TGTGCCAGCAGCTTAATTCGGCAATCAGGTAATGAGCAGTTCTTC. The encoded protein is CASSLIRQSGNEQFF. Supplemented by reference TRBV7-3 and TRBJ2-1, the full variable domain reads GAGVSQTPSNKVTEKGKYVELRCDPISGHTALYWYRQSLGQGPEFLIYFQGTGAADDSGLPNDRFFAVRPEGSVSTLKIQRTERGDSAVYLCASSLIRQSGNEQFFGPGTRLTVL.

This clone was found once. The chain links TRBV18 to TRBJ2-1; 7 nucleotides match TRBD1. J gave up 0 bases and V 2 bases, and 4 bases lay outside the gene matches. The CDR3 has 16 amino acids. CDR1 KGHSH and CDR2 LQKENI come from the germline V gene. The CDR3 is CASSPKPGGSYNEQFF. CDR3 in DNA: TGTGCCAGCTCACCAAAGCCAGGGGGCTCCTACAATGAGCAGTTCTTC.

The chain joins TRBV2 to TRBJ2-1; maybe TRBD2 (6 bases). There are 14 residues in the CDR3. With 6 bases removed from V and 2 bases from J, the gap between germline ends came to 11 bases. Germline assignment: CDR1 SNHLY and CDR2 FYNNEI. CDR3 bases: TGTGCCAGCAGGGCGGGAATCGCCTACAATGAGCAGTTCTTC. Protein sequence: CASRAGIAYNEQFF.

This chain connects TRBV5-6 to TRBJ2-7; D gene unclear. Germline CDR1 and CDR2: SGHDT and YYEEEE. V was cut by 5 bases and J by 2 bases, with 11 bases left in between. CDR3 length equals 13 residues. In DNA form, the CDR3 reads TGTGCCAGCAGTCCGGGCTCGCCCTACGAGCAGTACTTC. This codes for CASSPGSPYEQYF.

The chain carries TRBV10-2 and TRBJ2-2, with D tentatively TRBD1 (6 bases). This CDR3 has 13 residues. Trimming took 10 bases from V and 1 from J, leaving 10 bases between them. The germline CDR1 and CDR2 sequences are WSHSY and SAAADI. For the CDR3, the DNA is TGCGCCATACGGACAGAGAACACCGGGGAGCTGTTTTTT. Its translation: CAIRTENTGELFF.

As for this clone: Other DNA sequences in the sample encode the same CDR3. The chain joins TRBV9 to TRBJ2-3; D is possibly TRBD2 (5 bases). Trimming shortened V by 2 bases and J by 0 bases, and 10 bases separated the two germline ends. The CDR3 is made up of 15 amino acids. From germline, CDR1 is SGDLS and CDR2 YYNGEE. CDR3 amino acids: CASSVRGSSTDTQYF. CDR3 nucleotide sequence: TGTGCCAGCAGCGTGAGAGGGTCTAGCACAGATACGCAGTATTTT.

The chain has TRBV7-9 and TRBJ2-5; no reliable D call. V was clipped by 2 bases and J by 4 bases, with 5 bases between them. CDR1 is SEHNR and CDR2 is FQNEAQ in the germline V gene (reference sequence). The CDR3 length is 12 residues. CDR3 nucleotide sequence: TGTGCCAGCAGCTTAATAACAGAGACCCAGTACTTC. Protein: CASSLITETQYF.

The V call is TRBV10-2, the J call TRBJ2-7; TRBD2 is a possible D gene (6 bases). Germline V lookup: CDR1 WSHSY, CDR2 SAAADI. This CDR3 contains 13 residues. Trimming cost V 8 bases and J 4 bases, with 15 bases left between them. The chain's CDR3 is CASGVSGIYEQYF. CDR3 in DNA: TGCGCCAGCGGCGTTAGCGGCATATACGAGCAGTACTTC.

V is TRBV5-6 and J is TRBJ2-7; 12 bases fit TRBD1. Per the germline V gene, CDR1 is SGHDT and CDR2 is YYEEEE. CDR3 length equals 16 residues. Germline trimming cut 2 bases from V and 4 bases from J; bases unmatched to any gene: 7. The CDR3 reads CASSFRGQGARYEQYF. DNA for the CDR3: TGTGCCAGCAGCTTTCGGGGACAGGGGGCTCGGTACGAGCAGTACTTC.

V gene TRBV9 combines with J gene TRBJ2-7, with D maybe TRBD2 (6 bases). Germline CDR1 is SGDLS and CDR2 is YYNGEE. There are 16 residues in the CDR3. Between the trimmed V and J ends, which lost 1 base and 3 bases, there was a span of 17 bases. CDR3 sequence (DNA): TGTGCCAGCAGCGTACACTCCGGGACTGCAATCTACGAGCAGTACTTC. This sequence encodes CASSVHSGTAIYEQYF.

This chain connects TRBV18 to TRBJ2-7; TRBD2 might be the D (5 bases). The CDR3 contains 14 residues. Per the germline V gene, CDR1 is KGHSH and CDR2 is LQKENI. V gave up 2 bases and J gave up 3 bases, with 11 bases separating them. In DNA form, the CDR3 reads TGTGCCAGCTCACCAATGGGAGCGATCTACGAGCAGTACTTC. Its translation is CASSPMGAIYEQYF.

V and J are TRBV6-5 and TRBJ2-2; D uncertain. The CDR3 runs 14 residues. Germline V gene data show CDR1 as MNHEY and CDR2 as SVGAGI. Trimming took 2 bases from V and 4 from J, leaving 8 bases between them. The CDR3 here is CASSYAVLTGELFF. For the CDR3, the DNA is TGTGCCAGCAGTTACGCGGTTCTCACCGGGGAGCTGTTTTTT.

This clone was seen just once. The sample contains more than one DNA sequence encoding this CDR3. Here the CDR3 DNA reads TGTGCCACCAGCAGAGGGACAGGGAACACTGAAGCTTTCTTT. Protein product: CATSRGTGNTEAFF. This chain connects TRBV15 to TRBJ1-1, with 7 bases that match TRBD1. This CDR3 is 14 amino acids long. V shed 1 base, J shed 1 base, and the junction held 0 bases outside the gene matches. Germline CDR1 and CDR2: LNHNV and YYDKDF (reference sequence).

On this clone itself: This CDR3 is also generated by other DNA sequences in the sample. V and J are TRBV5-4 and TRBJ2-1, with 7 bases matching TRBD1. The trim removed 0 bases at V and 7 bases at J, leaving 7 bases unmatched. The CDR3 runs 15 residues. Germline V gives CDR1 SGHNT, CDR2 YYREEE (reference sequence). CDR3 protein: CASSLASGGLNEQFF. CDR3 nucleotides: TGTGCCAGCAGCTTGGCGTCAGGGGGTTTGAATGAGCAGTTCTTC. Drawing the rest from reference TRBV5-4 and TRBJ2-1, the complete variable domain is ETGVTQSPTHLIKTRGQQVTLRCSSQSGHNTVSWYQQALGQGPQFIFQYYREEENGRGNFPPRFSGLQFPNYSSELNVNALELDDSALYLCASSLASGGLNEQFFGPGTRLTVL.

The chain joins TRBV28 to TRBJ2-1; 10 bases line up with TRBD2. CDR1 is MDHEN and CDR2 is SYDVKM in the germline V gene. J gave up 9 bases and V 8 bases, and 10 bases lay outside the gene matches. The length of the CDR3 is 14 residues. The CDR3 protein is CASGLAGVNGEQFF. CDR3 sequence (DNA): TGTGCCAGCGGTCTAGCGGGAGTCAATGGTGAGCAGTTCTTC. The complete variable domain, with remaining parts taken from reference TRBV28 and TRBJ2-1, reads DVKVTQSSRYLVKRTGEKVFLECVQDMDHENMFWYRQDPGLGLRLIYFSYDVKMKEKGDIPEGYSVSREKKERFSLILESASTNQTSMYLCASGLAGVNGEQFFGPGTRLTVL.

In DNA form, the CDR3 reads TGTGCCAGTAGTATGACAGGGGAGCAGTACTTC. It is translated as CASSMTGEQYF. The rearrangement uses TRBV19 and TRBJ2-7; TRBD1 matches 7 bases. Germline V gene sequence: CDR1 LNHDA, CDR2 SQIVND (reference sequence). With V trimmed by 3 bases and J by 7 bases, 0 bases remained unmatched. The CDR3 length is 11 residues. The full variable domain, with the rest looked up from reference TRBV19 and TRBJ2-7, is DGGITQSPKYLFRKEGQNVTLSCEQNLNHDAMYWYRQDPGQGLRLIYYSQIVNDFQKGDIAEGYSVSREKKESFPLTVTSAQKNPTAFYLCASSMTGEQYFGPGTRLTVT.

CDR3 in DNA: TGCGCCAGCTCGGCTAGCACCACCGGGGAGCTGTTTTTT. It is translated as CASSASTTGELFF. The chain has TRBV10-1 and TRBJ2-2, with D possibly TRBD2 on 5 matching bases. This CDR3 spans 13 amino acids. V lost 8 bases and J lost 4, with 11 bases in between. Germline CDR1 and CDR2: WNHNN and SYGVQD (reference sequence).

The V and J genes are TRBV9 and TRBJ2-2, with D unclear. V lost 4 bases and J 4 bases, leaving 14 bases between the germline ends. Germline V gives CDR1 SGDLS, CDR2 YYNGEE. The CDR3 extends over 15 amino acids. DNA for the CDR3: TGTGCCAGCAGCACAGAGACGGTGGGCACCGGGGAGCTGTTTTTT. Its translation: CASSTETVGTGELFF.

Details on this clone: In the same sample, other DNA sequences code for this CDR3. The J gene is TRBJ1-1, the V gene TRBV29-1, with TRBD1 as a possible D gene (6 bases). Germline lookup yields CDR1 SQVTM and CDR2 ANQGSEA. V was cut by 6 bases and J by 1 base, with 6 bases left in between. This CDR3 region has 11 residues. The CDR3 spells CSVRGNTEAFF. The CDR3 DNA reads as TGCAGCGTCAGGGGGAACACTGAAGCTTTCTTT.

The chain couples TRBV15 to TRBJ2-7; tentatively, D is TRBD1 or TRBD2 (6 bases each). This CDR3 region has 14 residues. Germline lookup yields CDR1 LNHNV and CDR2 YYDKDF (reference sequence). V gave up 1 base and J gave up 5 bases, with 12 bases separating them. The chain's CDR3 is CATSRVNRGDEQYF. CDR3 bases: TGTGCCACCAGCAGAGTCAATAGGGGGGACGAGCAGTACTTC.

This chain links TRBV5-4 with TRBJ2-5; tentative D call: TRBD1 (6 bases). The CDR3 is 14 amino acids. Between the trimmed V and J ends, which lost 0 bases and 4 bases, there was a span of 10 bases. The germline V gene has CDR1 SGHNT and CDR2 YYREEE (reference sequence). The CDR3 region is CASSLAAGAETQYF. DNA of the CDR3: TGTGCCAGCAGCTTGGCCGCAGGGGCAGAGACCCAGTACTTC.

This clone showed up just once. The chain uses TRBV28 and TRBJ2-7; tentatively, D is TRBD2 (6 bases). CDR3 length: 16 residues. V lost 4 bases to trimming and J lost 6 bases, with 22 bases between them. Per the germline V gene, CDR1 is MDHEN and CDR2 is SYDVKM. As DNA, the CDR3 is TGTGCCAGCAGTTCTCCGGGACTTCTTCTGGGTCCCGAGCAGTACTTC. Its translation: CASSSPGLLLGPEQYF.

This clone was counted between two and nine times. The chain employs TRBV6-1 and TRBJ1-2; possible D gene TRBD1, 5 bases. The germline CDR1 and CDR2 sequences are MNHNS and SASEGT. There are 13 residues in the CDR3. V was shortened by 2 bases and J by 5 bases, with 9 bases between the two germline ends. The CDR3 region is CASSELGRYGYTF. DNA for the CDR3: TGTGCCAGCAGTGAACTGGGGCGGTATGGCTACACCTTC.

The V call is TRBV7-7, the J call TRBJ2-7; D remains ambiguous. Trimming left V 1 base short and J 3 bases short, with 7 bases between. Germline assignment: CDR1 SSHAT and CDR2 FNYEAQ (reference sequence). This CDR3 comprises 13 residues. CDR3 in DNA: TGTGCCAGCAGCTTAGGCCCCCTCTACGAGCAGTACTTC. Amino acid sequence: CASSLGPLYEQYF.

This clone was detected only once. The CDR3 is CASSPNRGGHEKLFF. As DNA, the CDR3 is TGTGCCAGCTCACCAAACAGGGGAGGCCACGAAAAACTGTTTTTT. V is TRBV18 and J is TRBJ1-4, with 7 bases matching TRBD1. The V segment lost 2 bases and the J segment 8 bases; nucleotides outside the gene matches: 8. The CDR3 is 15 residues long. Germline values: CDR1 KGHSH, CDR2 LQKENI.

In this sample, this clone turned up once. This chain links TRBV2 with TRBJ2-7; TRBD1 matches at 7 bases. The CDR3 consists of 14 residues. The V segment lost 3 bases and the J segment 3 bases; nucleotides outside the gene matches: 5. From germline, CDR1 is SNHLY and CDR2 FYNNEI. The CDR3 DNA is TGTGCCAGCAGTGATTATGGGACAGACTACGAGCAGTACTTC. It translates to CASSDYGTDYEQYF.